This T cell receptor beta chain was identified in a study of identical twins. Study results and caveats: Within beta out-of-frame sequences, the excess sharing observed between twins was weaker. Invariant cells of the MAIT and iNKT types might have partly distorted the zero-insertion analyses.

The germline gives CDR1 SEHNR, CDR2 FQNEAQ (reference sequence). J gave up 4 bases and V 4 bases, and 10 bases lay outside the gene matches. This CDR3 region has 16 residues. Template switching added a universal primer binding site, and final cDNA carried unique molecular identifiers. MiXCR, applied by TCRdb to the 5' RACE reads, yields one record per CDR3 protein. There are some 900,000 distinct CDR3 sequences in the sample; about 12% occur only once, and roughly 1.6% lies in the top ten. There are a few counts of this clonotype. Its antigen is not known. These data were likewise used in another study, on yellow fever vaccine responses in identical twins. That source adds: In identical twins, vaccine T cell responses appeared partly shared and partly individual.

Input material: PBMCs. The source is a woman aged 18-29 years in good health. The chain joins TRBV7-9 to TRBJ2-4; 7 nucleotides line up with TRBD1. The CDR3: CASSSGQGVRKNIQYF. In DNA, the CDR3 is TGTGCCAGCAGCTCAGGGCAGGGGGTGAGAAAAAACATTCAGTACTTC. The complete variable domain, with remaining parts taken from reference TRBV7-9 and TRBJ2-4, reads DTGVSQNPRHKITKRGQNVTFRCDPISEHNRLYWYRQTLGQGPEFLTYFQNEAQLEKSRLLSDRFSAERPKGSFSTLEIQRTEQGDSAMYLCASSSGQGVRKNIQYFGAGTRLSVL.